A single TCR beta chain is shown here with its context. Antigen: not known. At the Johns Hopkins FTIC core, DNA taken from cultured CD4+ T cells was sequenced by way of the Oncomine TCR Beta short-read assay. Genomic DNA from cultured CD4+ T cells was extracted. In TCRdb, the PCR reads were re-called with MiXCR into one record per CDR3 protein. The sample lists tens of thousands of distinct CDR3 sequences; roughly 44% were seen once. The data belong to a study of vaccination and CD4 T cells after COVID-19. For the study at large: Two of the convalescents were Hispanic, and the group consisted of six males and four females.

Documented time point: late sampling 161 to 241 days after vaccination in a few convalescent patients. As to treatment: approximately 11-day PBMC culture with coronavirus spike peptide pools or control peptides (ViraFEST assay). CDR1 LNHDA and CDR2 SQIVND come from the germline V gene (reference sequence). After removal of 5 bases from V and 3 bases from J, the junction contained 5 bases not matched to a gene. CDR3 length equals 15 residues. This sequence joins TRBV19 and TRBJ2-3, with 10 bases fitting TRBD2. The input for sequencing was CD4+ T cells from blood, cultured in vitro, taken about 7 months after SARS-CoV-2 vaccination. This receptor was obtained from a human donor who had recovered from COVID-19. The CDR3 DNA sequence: TGTGCCAGTAGTTTGGCTAGCGGGAGTACAGATACGCAGTATTTT. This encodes CASSLASGSTDTQYF.